Each of the 10 T cell receptor beta chains below was sequenced from the same sample in a study of blood T cell repertoires in COVID-19 (dated by TCRdb to 2020 to 2022). Library prep was done by the immunoSEQ multiplex PCR assay. The immuneACCESS repertoire file appears here via TCRdb, limited to in-frame rearrangements. These files lack a portion of the clones; in checked studies, under half of the deficit traces to unresolved V genes, and the cause of the others is not known. The sample table shows roughly 300,000 clones, and roughly 93% are seen once. The ten top clones hold 2.3% of the sample. Sequencing was carried out using PBMCs or T cells enriched from blood (not recorded which). Receptor source: a woman aged 40 to 50 with acute COVID-19.

In this sample, this clone turned up once. The chain couples TRBV19 to TRBJ2-7; a possible D gene is TRBD1 (6 bases). The germline CDR1 and CDR2 sequences are LNHDA and SQIVND (reference sequence). The CDR3 extends over 13 amino acids. With 3 bases removed from V and 3 bases from J, the gap between germline ends came to 9 bases. DNA for the CDR3: TGTGCCAGTAGTATGGACAGATACTACGAGCAGTACTTC. It encodes CASSMDRYYEQYF. Together with reference TRBV19 and TRBJ2-7, the CDR3 gives the full variable domain: DGGITQSPKYLFRKEGQNVTLSCEQNLNHDAMYWYRQDPGQGLRLIYYSQIVNDFQKGDIAEGYSVSREKKESFPLTVTSAQKNPTAFYLCASSMDRYYEQYFGPGTRLTVT.

The chain carries TRBV7-9 and TRBJ2-7; D might be TRBD2 (5 bases). The V gene lost 5 bases and the J gene lost 7 bases, with 15 bases spanning the gap. Germline V CDR1 and CDR2: SEHNR, FQNEAQ (reference sequence). The CDR3 covers 13 residues. In DNA, the CDR3 is TGTGCCAGCAGCCCGTCTAGTAGCGTAGAGCAGTACTTC. Translating gives CASSPSSSVEQYF.

The chain links TRBV9 to TRBJ2-7; possibly TRBD1 for D (6 bases). Deletions cut 4 bases from V and 2 bases from J, with 16 bases between. CDR1 is SGDLS and CDR2 is YYNGEE in the germline V gene. The CDR3 consists of 15 residues. CDR3 sequence reads: CASSPQGRNTYEQYF. The CDR3 region has the DNA TGTGCCAGCAGCCCACAGGGTAGGAACACCTACGAGCAGTACTTC. Complete variable domain (other parts from reference TRBV9 and TRBJ2-7): DSGVTQTPKHLITATGQRVTLRCSPRSGDLSVYWYQQSLDQGLQFLIQYYNGEERAKGNILERFSAQQFPDLHSELNLSSLELGDSALYFCASSPQGRNTYEQYFGPGTRLTVT.

The chain uses TRBV7-2 and TRBJ1-1; no reliable D call. V was trimmed by 4 bases and J by 6 bases, leaving 15 bases between them. This CDR3 contains 14 residues. CDR1 SGHTA and CDR2 FQGNSA come from the germline V gene. Here the CDR3 reads CASSSYGGQSEAFF. The CDR3 DNA follows: TGTGCCAGCAGCTCTTATGGCGGGCAGTCTGAAGCTTTCTTT.

This chain joins TRBV4-1 and TRBJ2-3, with TRBD1 matching 8 bases. Germline trimming cut 0 bases from V and 4 bases from J; bases unmatched to any gene: 3. The germline CDR1 and CDR2 sequences are MGHRA and YSYEKL. This CDR3 is 15 amino acids long. CDR3 sequence reads: CASSQDPTGADTQYF. The CDR3 DNA sequence: TGCGCCAGCAGCCAAGATCCGACAGGGGCAGATACGCAGTATTTT.

This clone has just one count. The chain links TRBV5-1 to TRBJ2-4; D is possibly TRBD1 (5 bases). This CDR3 region has 17 residues. The germline CDR1 and CDR2 sequences are SGHRS and YFSETQ. Trimming pared 2 bases from V and 0 bases from J, leaving 15 bases between. Written as DNA, the CDR3 is TGCGCCAGCAGCTTACCCAGGGATATCCTAGCCAAAAACATTCAGTACTTC. Its translation is CASSLPRDILAKNIQYF.

This chain uses TRBV7-2 with TRBJ2-3; 8 nucleotides match TRBD2. Germline V gene lookup returns CDR1 SGHTA and CDR2 FQGNSA. The CDR3 spans 16 residues. J gave up 4 bases and V 5 bases, and 11 bases lay outside the gene matches. CDR3 residues: CASSVRGGGPPDTQYF. DNA of the CDR3: TGTGCCAGCAGCGTCAGGGGCGGGGGGCCACCAGATACGCAGTATTTT.

The chain has TRBV21-1 and TRBJ2-7; TRBD1 is the table's D call and was not checked against the DNA. TRBV21-1 has pseudogene status. The CDR3 length is 14 residues. CDR3 protein: CASSGGQGAHEQYF. For the CDR3, the DNA is TGTGCCAGCAGCGGGGGACAGGGGGCCCACGAGCAGTACTTC.

The chain has TRBV6-5 and TRBJ2-1; tentative D call: TRBD1 (6 bases). This CDR3 is 14 amino acids long. V lost 6 bases and J lost 7, with 16 bases in between. Germline CDR1 reads MNHEY; CDR2 reads SVGAGI. CDR3 sequence reads: CASSLRRGSNEQFF. DNA of the CDR3: TGTGCCAGCAGCCTCCGCAGGGGATCTAATGAGCAGTTCTTC.

This rearrangement joins TRBV4-2 to TRBJ2-3; 12 bases fit TRBD2. V gave up 0 bases and J gave up 1 base; unmatched junction bases: 5. Per the germline V gene, CDR1 is LGHNA and CDR2 is YNFKEQ. The CDR3 extends over 18 amino acids. DNA for the CDR3: TGTGCCAGCAGCCAAGAGGCGACTAGCGGGGGACGCACAGATACGCAGTATTTT. Residues: CASSQEATSGGRTDTQYF.